This TCR beta chain is drawn from a study of PD-1 blockade in classical Hodgkin lymphoma. Regarding time point: newly diagnosed, previously untreated cHL patient sample. Only in-frame clones appear in the TCRdb table, and some are missing; sequencing was by immunoSEQ multiplex PCR. The sample holds fewer than 90,000 clones, roughly 92% seen once. Trimming cost V 7 bases and J 2 bases, with 6 bases left between them. CDR1 is MNHEY, CDR2 SVGAGI, per germline. The CDR3 has 12 residues. The clonotype comes from a human donor with classical Hodgkin lymphoma. The J gene is TRBJ1-3, the V gene TRBV6-5; unclear D gene. The sample taken for sequencing was peripheral blood mononuclear cells (PBMCs). The CDR3 nucleotides read TGTGCCAGCAATTCGCCTGGAAACACCATATATTTT. It specifies CASNSPGNTIYF.